This TCR beta chain is drawn from a study of T cell repertoires in ileal Crohn's disease. Study overall: At postoperative colonoscopy, neoterminal ileum biopsies were taken as M6.

Time point here: neoterminal ileum biopsy at postoperative endoscopy, about 6 months after surgery. Libraries were prepared by immunoSEQ multiplex PCR; TCRdb keeps only in-frame clonotypes and omits some of them. The sample has 55,000 to 65,000 clones, around nine tenths seen once. Losses at the gene ends were 0 bases for V and 5 bases for J; bases not matched to a gene: 2. Germline V gives CDR1 SGDLS, CDR2 YYNGEE. This CDR3 has 16 amino acids. This receptor was obtained from an adult with Crohn's disease. The genes are TRBV9 and TRBJ2-5; TRBD2 agrees at 15 bases. The material sequenced was ileal tissue. This CDR3 reads CASSVGTSGRGETQYF. Written as DNA, the CDR3 is TGTGCCAGCAGCGTAGGGACTAGCGGGAGGGGGGAGACCCAGTACTTC.